The rows below give T cell receptor beta chains drawn from one sample of a study of T-cell memory formation after mild COVID-19. TCRdb reprocessed the 5' RACE reads with MiXCR, giving one entry per CDR3 protein. The sample contains roughly 130,000 distinct CDR3 sequences, 15% to 20% of which appear only once. Material: PBMCs or a T cell subset sorted from them (not recorded which). These receptors originate from a man between 18 and 29 years old who had mild COVID-19 (a few samples of this study predate the infection). Cell type and time point are not known. Each CDR3 is given with its conserved first and last residue. D genes are given only for firm matches. Clone sizes are shown as how often the clone was seen (once, few, many) or a class if it is expanded.

v_gene: TRBV24-1; d_gene: -; abundance: few; j_gene: TRBJ2-2; CDR3aa: CATSDPFPPGELFF; CDR3nt: TGTGCCACCAGTGATCCCTTCCCGCCCGGGGAGCTGTTTTTT
v_gene: TRBV10-1; d_gene: TRBD2; abundance: few; j_gene: TRBJ2-3; CDR3aa: CASSAGTSGGTDTQYF; CDR3nt: TGCGCCAGCAGTGCGGGGACTAGCGGGGGCACAGATACGCAGTATTTT
v_gene: TRBV5-1; d_gene: -; abundance: few; j_gene: TRBJ1-1; CDR3aa: CASSAGQLGTEAFF; CDR3nt: TGCGCCAGCAGCGCGGGACAATTGGGCACTGAAGCTTTCTTT
v_gene: TRBV24-1; d_gene: -; abundance: few; j_gene: TRBJ2-3; CDR3aa: CATSDARGTDTQYF; CDR3nt: TGTGCCACCAGTGATGCTAGGGGGACAGATACGCAGTATTTT